The 16 T cell receptor beta chains listed next were all sequenced from one sample in a study of CD8 T cells in Susac syndrome. RNA amounts of roughly 0.45 to 1 ug underwent reverse transcription with random hexamers. Each CDR3 protein gets one entry after TCRdb re-called the immunoSEQ multiplex PCR reads with MiXCR. Among under 200,000 distinct CDR3 sequences listed, just under 95% were seen once. The specimen sequenced was CD4+ T cells from PBMCs. The receptors were sampled from a human donor in good health.

This chain uses TRBV19 with TRBJ2-2; D remains unclear. Germline loops: CDR1 LNHDA, CDR2 SQIVND (reference sequence). V shed 5 bases and J shed 6 bases, with 7 bases lying between them. This CDR3 has 12 amino acids. The CDR3 sequence: CASSPGPGELFF. The DNA for the CDR3 is TGTGCCAGTAGTCCTGGACCCGGGGAGCTGTTTTTT.

This clonotype has just a few counts. V gene TRBV27 combines with J gene TRBJ1-2; 9 bases match TRBD1. This CDR3 has 14 amino acids. The V gene's germline CDR1 is MNHEY and CDR2 SMNVEV (reference sequence). Losses at the gene ends were 2 bases for V and 2 bases for J; bases not matched to a gene: 0. CDR3 nucleotide sequence: TGTGCCAGCAGTTTAACAGGGGGCAACTATGGCTACACCTTC. This translates into CASSLTGGNYGYTF.

V is TRBV7-9 and J is TRBJ1-1; 8 bases agree with TRBD1. This CDR3 spans 14 amino acids. The germline V gene has CDR1 SEHNR and CDR2 FQNEAQ (reference sequence). V lost 5 bases and J lost 5; bases outside the gene matches: 7. In nucleotides, the CDR3 is TGTGCCAGCAGCCGCGGACAGGGTTTGACTGAAGCTTTCTTT. Translating gives CASSRGQGLTEAFF.

The rearrangement links TRBV29-1 to TRBJ2-5, with 7 nucleotides matching TRBD2. The CDR3 contains 16 residues. The junction had 18 bases not matched to a gene; V was cut back by 6 bases and J by 5 bases. CDR1 is SQVTM and CDR2 is ANQGSEA in the germline V gene. DNA for the CDR3: TGCAGCGTGGCCCCCGGGAGCGGGGACGTGCGGGAGACCCAGTACTTC. Translated: CSVAPGSGDVRETQYF.

The chain is built from TRBV20-1 and TRBJ1-5; D is possibly TRBD1 (6 bases). Germline CDR1 DFQATT, CDR2 SNEGSKA (reference sequence). The CDR3 totals 13 residues. V was trimmed by 5 bases and J by 10 bases, leaving 18 bases between them. This chain's CDR3 is CSAPDRVGGPQHF. The CDR3 nucleotides are TGCAGTGCTCCCGACCGGGTCGGGGGCCCCCAGCATTTT.

With regard to this clonotype: The junction does not match germline at one end; this may be a read error. This chain joins TRBV5-6 and TRBJ2-3; D is unresolved. From germline, CDR1 is SGHDT and CDR2 YYEEEE. CDR3 size: 12 residues. The CDR3 spells CASSSSQIRKDF. The DNA of the CDR3 is TGTGCCAGCAGCTCGTCACAGATACGCAAGGATTTT.

The chain recombines TRBV30 with TRBJ2-3; possible D gene TRBD1, 5 bases. The V end lost 2 bases, the J end lost 4 bases, and 13 bases lay between the germline ends. The CDR3 spans 14 residues. Germline assignment: CDR1 GTSNPN and CDR2 SVGIG (reference sequence). The CDR3 loop is CAWSISLRADTQYF. Written as DNA, the CDR3 is TGTGCCTGGAGTATCTCTCTCAGGGCAGATACGCAGTATTTT.

This clonotype was counted once. V usage is TRBV4-2 and J usage is TRBJ2-6; D call uncertain. Trimming left V 0 bases short and J 4 bases short, with 10 bases between. This CDR3 spans 16 amino acids. Germline CDR1 and CDR2: LGHNA and YNFKEQ. The CDR3 DNA reads TGTGCCAGCAGCCAAGATAGATTAAACGGGGCCAACGTCCTGACTTTC. Protein sequence: CASSQDRLNGANVLTF.

V is TRBV6-2 or TRBV6-3 and J is TRBJ1-2; D unclear. The CDR3 is 13 amino acids. Germline-derived CDR1 and CDR2 are MNHEY and SVGEGT. The ends were cut back, 6 bases at V and 4 bases at J, with 12 bases in the middle. Here the CDR3 DNA reads TGTGCCAGCAGCCCCGGGGAGATCTATGGCTACACCTTC. Protein product: CASSPGEIYGYTF.

V is TRBV20-1 and J is TRBJ2-1, with 7 bases matching TRBD2. Germline CDR1 and CDR2: DFQATT and SNEGSKA (reference sequence). V lost 0 bases to trimming and J lost 9 bases; unmatched junction nucleotides: 11. The CDR3 runs 15 residues. CDR3 protein: CSARDWSGLDFEQFF. CDR3 nucleotide sequence: TGCAGTGCTAGAGATTGGAGCGGACTAGACTTTGAGCAGTTCTTC.

The chain recombines TRBV12-3 or TRBV12-4 with TRBJ1-1; D uncertain. This CDR3 has 14 amino acids. V lost 3 bases and J lost 0, with 8 bases in between. CDR3 in DNA: TGTGCCAGCAGTTTGCAGCTCATGAACACTGAAGCTTTCTTT. This sequence encodes CASSLQLMNTEAFF.

This rearrangement joins TRBV24-1 to TRBJ2-3; perhaps TRBD2 as D (6 bases). V dropped 4 bases and J dropped 5 bases, with 18 bases sitting between them. This CDR3 has 16 residues. CDR1 and CDR2 (germline): KGHDR, SFDVKD. CDR3 loop: CATSDSNPSEGDTQYF. DNA for the CDR3: TGTGCCACCAGTGACTCCAATCCTAGCGAGGGAGATACGCAGTATTTT.

The CDR3 DNA reads as TGTGCCAGCAGCTGGGGACAGGGAGTGAATGAGCAGTTCTTC. Its translation: CASSWGQGVNEQFF. This chain uses TRBV11-1 with TRBJ2-1; TRBD1 agrees at 9 bases. In germline, CDR1 is SGHAT, CDR2 FQDESV (reference sequence). The junction had 5 bases not matched to a gene; V was cut back by 4 bases and J by 7 bases. This CDR3 has 14 amino acids.

This sequence joins TRBV20-1 and TRBJ2-5, with D possibly TRBD2 on 6 matching bases. In germline, CDR1 is DFQATT, CDR2 SNEGSKA (reference sequence). V lost 5 bases and J lost 4, with 14 bases in between. The CDR3 is 13 residues long. The CDR3 DNA reads as TGCAGTGCTGCCGTAGCGGTGGGAGAGACCCAGTACTTC. This gives the protein CSAAVAVGETQYF.

The genes are TRBV7-9 and TRBJ2-3; TRBD2 aligns across 9 bases. There are 15 residues in the CDR3. Germline assignment: CDR1 SEHNR and CDR2 FQNEAQ (reference sequence). Unmatched junction bases numbered 6, after V lost 5 bases and J lost 3 bases. The CDR3 region is CASSLSGGRTDTQYF. The CDR3 nucleotides read TGTGCCAGCAGCCTAAGCGGGGGGCGGACAGATACGCAGTATTTT.

The table lists this clonotype with a count of one. V usage is TRBV28 and J usage is TRBJ2-1; D remains ambiguous. The CDR3 runs 12 residues. Germline CDR1 and CDR2: MDHEN and SYDVKM. The V gene lost 5 bases and the J gene lost 3 bases, with 5 bases spanning the gap. The CDR3 DNA reads as TGTGCCAGCAGTCCCTACTACAATGAGCAGTTCTTC. Its translation: CASSPYYNEQFF.